A single T cell receptor beta chain is shown here with its context. The antigen is not known. The data were produced by immunoSEQ multiplex PCR, yet TCRdb's version contains in-frame clones alone and is incomplete. This table holds some 120,000 clones, 85% to 90% found once. The data were obtained in a study of cytomegalovirus exposure and HLA in healthy donors. Study-level information: A later analysis reported the 130 or so validation repertoires used the same platform as the 550 to 800 first-cohort repertoires.

Study-wide results and limits: One later analysis, an examination of the 120 validation repertoires, found that first-cohort TCR clusters tended to co-occur in them. The majority of TCR sequences were rare, yet some public TCRs appeared in many donors.

V gave up 4 bases and J gave up 6 bases; unmatched junction bases: 13. Germline CDR1 SGHNT, CDR2 YYREEE (reference sequence). The CDR3 contains 16 residues. The donors were in the approximately 110-subject validation cohort; that cohort was separate from the approximately 670-subject first cohort. The source material was PBMCs. This rearrangement joins TRBV5-4 to TRBJ1-3; 7 bases fit TRBD1. This TCR was sampled from a woman in her twenties or thirties in good health and CMV-seronegative. CDR3: CASSLRTGVSPNTIYF. DNA of the CDR3: TGTGCCAGCAGCCTCCGGACAGGCGTTTCCCCAAACACCATATATTTT.